The TCR beta chain under discussion was sequenced for a study of blood T cells in healthy people across ages. Points on this clonotype: Its antigen remains unidentified.

Study-level findings and limits: Comparison with aged donors showed that long-lived donors had more naive CD4+ cells and higher diversity.

Through a sample-barcoded 5' primer and a J-beta primer mix, a second PCR was run for roughly 6 to 11 cycles. TCRdb re-called the 5' RACE reads through MiXCR, storing one row per CDR3 protein. The sample carries about 680,000 distinct CDR3 sequences, about 52% recorded once. V shed 6 bases and J shed 7 bases, with 22 bases lying between them. This CDR3 region has 15 residues. Material: blood. This clonotype was obtained from a woman aged 55-69 years in good health. V and J are TRBV12-3 or TRBV12-4 and TRBJ2-7; D gene uncertain. The CDR3 is CASRPTMNSYNEQYF. CDR3 bases: TGTGCCAGCAGACCTACTATGAACTCCTACAATGAGCAGTACTTC.